This T cell receptor (beta chain) was captured by sequencing in a study of T cell responses to AZD1222 COVID-19 vaccine. The study, taken as a whole, reports: Donors in the cohort were predominantly white British and more often female, and clonal diversity was possibly underestimated.

TCRdb's copy holds only in-frame clones and misses some; the assay was immunoSEQ multiplex PCR. The sample includes tens of thousands of clones, roughly 87% of them seen just once. CDR3 size: 14 residues. Germline V gene sequence: CDR1 SGHTA, CDR2 FQGNSA. Details on this clone: Its antigen remains unknown. Germline and junction disagree at one end, which may indicate a read error.

Investigators merged groups given second doses at roughly 4 or roughly 12 weeks. The sequence derives from an adult who received the AZD1222 COVID-19 vaccine. The source material was peripheral blood, sampled 28 days after the second AZD1222 dose. The chain employs TRBV7-2 and TRBJ2-2; 7 bases agree with TRBD1. CDR3 region: CASSFPAGTEASVF. DNA of the CDR3: TGTGCCAGCAGCTTCCCCGCCGGGACAGAAGCTTCGGTTTTT.